The next 18 T cell receptor beta chains were all read from a single sample in a study of identical twins' blood T cells. TCRdb processed the 5' RACE reads anew with MiXCR; each CDR3 protein has one entry. Among 350,000 to 400,000 distinct CDR3 sequences listed, under 30% were seen once. Sequencing was carried out using PBMCs. These receptors came from a woman aged 18 to 50 in good health.

The chain uses TRBV13 and TRBJ1-5, with 8 nucleotides matching TRBD1. Germline CDR1 is PRHDT and CDR2 is FYEKMQ (reference sequence). The CDR3 runs 15 residues. Unmatched junction bases numbered 9, after V lost 5 bases and J lost 6 bases. The CDR3 sequence is CASSRGQGAGQPQHF. The CDR3, as DNA: TGTGCCAGCAGCCGAGGACAGGGAGCGGGTCAGCCCCAGCATTTT.

This clonotype was counted ten times or more. The CDR3, as DNA: TGCAGTGTCCACAGACAGCGGAACACTGAAGCTTTCTTT. Protein product: CSVHRQRNTEAFF. The rearrangement links TRBV20-1 to TRBJ1-1; TRBD1 might be the D (5 bases). The V end was cut by 7 bases, the J end by 1 base, with 13 bases between. CDR1 and CDR2 from the germline V gene are DFQATT and SNEGSKA (reference sequence). The CDR3 has 13 residues.

The chain combines TRBV3-1 with TRBJ2-5; D is perhaps TRBD2 (6 bases). The CDR3 extends over 17 amino acids. Germline V gene data show CDR1 as LGHDT and CDR2 as YNNKEL (reference sequence). Trimming shortened V by 2 bases and J by 5 bases, and 21 bases separated the two germline ends. The CDR3 protein is CASSQIGRPGVDETQYF. As DNA, the CDR3 is TGTGCCAGCAGCCAAATAGGAAGACCGGGGGTGGATGAGACCCAGTACTTC.

This clonotype was seen more than once but under ten times. V and J are TRBV10-3 and TRBJ1-1; TRBD1 might be the D (6 bases). Trimming stripped 3 bases from V and 1 base from J, with 6 bases between. Looked up from germline, CDR1 is ENHRY and CDR2 is SYGVKD. The CDR3 runs to 13 residues. In DNA form, the CDR3 reads TGTGCCATCAGTGACAGGGGGAACACTGAAGCTTTCTTT. Its translation is CAISDRGNTEAFF.

This clonotype was seen more than once but under ten times. The rearrangement joins TRBV15 to TRBJ1-1; D unclear. V was cut by 2 bases and J by 3 bases, with 13 bases left in between. Germline loops: CDR1 LNHNV, CDR2 YYDKDF (reference sequence). This CDR3 comprises 15 residues. CDR3 in DNA: TGTGCCACCAGCAGATCCCCTCTATGGGACACTGAAGCTTTCTTT. Protein: CATSRSPLWDTEAFF.

The V gene is TRBV12-3 or TRBV12-4, the J gene TRBJ2-2; 7 bases are shared with TRBD1. V shed 5 bases and J 4 bases; nucleotides not matched to a gene: 4. The length of the CDR3 is 14 residues. The chain's CDR3 is CASSPTGPTGELFF. As DNA, the CDR3 is TGTGCCAGCAGTCCGACAGGGCCCACCGGGGAGCTGTTTTTT.

The chain links TRBV7-2 to TRBJ2-1; D may be TRBD1 (5 bases). Trimming left V 3 bases short and J 6 bases short, with 15 bases between. The germline CDR1 and CDR2 sequences are SGHTA and FQGNSA. The CDR3 sequence is 15 residues long. The CDR3 protein is CASSLRLTDTNEQFF. DNA for the CDR3: TGTGCCAGCAGCTTGCGACTGACAGATACCAATGAGCAGTTCTTC.

This clonotype was observed a handful of times. The rearrangement links TRBV27 to TRBJ2-7, with 9 nucleotides matching TRBD1. From germline, CDR1 is MNHEY and CDR2 SMNVEV (reference sequence). V lost 6 bases, J lost 4 bases, and 7 bases stayed unmatched. The CDR3 consists of 14 residues. CDR3 in amino acids: CASSGQGIEYEQYF. DNA of the CDR3: TGTGCCAGCAGCGGACAGGGGATCGAGTACGAGCAGTACTTC.

This clonotype was counted ten times or more. The rearrangement links TRBV6-5 to TRBJ2-1; possibly TRBD2 for D (5 bases). Germline lookup yields CDR1 MNHEY and CDR2 SVGAGI. The CDR3 has 15 amino acids. The V gene lost 0 bases and the J gene lost 6 bases, with 12 bases spanning the gap. Here the CDR3 DNA reads TGTGCCAGCAGTTACTCCGTGGGTCGGGGCAATGAGCAGTTCTTC. Amino acids: CASSYSVGRGNEQFF.

This clonotype was counted only a few times. V and J are TRBV11-1 and TRBJ2-4; tentative D call: TRBD1 (5 bases). The V and J ends lost 4 bases and 6 bases respectively, with 16 bases between them. CDR1 SGHAT and CDR2 FQDESV come from the germline V gene (reference sequence). There are 15 residues in the CDR3. The CDR3 DNA reads TGTGCCAGCAGCTCAGCGTCGCAGGGTGGAAACATTCAGTACTTC. This translates into CASSSASQGGNIQYF. Full variable domain (remainder filled in from reference TRBV11-1 and TRBJ2-4): EAEVAQSPRYKITEKSQAVAFWCDPISGHATLYWYRQILGQGPELLVQFQDESVVDDSQLPKDRFSAERLKGVDSTLKIQPAELGDSAMYLCASSSASQGGNIQYFGAGTRLSVL.

The rearrangement uses TRBV14 and TRBJ1-6; 10 nucleotides line up with TRBD1. After removal of 0 bases from V and 10 bases from J, the junction contained 3 bases not matched to a gene. Germline V lookup: CDR1 SGHDN, CDR2 FVKESK. This CDR3 is 15 amino acids long. The CDR3 bases are TGTGCCAGCAGCCAAGAGAGACAGGGGGCCTCACCCCTCCACTTT. It translates to CASSQERQGASPLHF. The variable domain in full, completed from reference TRBV14 and TRBJ1-6, reads EAGVTQFPSHSVIEKGQTVTLRCDPISGHDNLYWYRRVMGKEIKFLLHFVKESKQDESGMPNNRFLAERTGGTYSTLKVQPAELEDSGVYFCASSQERQGASPLHFGNGTRLTVT.

This clonotype has only one observation. The rearrangement links TRBV25-1 to TRBJ2-3; D is undetermined. CDR1 is MGHDK and CDR2 is SYGVNS in the germline V gene. The CDR3 sequence is 15 residues long. Deletions cut 8 bases from V and 2 bases from J, with 17 bases between. CDR3 residues: CASDAVGEVTDTQYF. CDR3 nucleotides: TGTGCCAGCGATGCCGTCGGAGAAGTCACAGATACGCAGTATTTT.

A few counts support this clonotype. This chain joins TRBV6-2 or TRBV6-3 and TRBJ2-7, with TRBD2 matching 8 bases. CDR3 size: 15 residues. The V and J ends lost 0 bases and 3 bases, in that order; junction bases with no gene match: 4. Per the germline V gene, CDR1 is MNHEY and CDR2 is SVGEGT. The CDR3 DNA is TGTGCCAGCAGTTACTCGGCCAGCGGGGGCTACGAGCAGTACTTC. Translating gives CASSYSASGGYEQYF.

There are many counts of this clonotype. The gene calls are TRBV3-1 and TRBJ1-5; D is unclear. Trimming shortened V by 3 bases and J by 0 bases, and 6 bases separated the two germline ends. The CDR3 runs to 14 residues. Germline V gene lookup returns CDR1 LGHDT and CDR2 YNNKEL (reference sequence). CDR3 DNA: TGTGCCAGCAGCCAGGGAGATAGCAATCAGCCCCAGCATTTT. It translates to CASSQGDSNQPQHF.

This clonotype turned up a few times. This rearrangement joins TRBV29-1 to TRBJ2-2; 8 nucleotides match TRBD2. The CDR3 contains 18 residues. Germline V gene data show CDR1 as SQVTM and CDR2 as ANQGSEA. The trim removed 7 bases at V and 5 bases at J, leaving 21 bases unmatched. The CDR3 coding sequence is TGCAGCGCGACTTTGAGGATAGCGGGAATTGGGAGGACCGGGGAGCTGTTTTTT. It codes for CSATLRIAGIGRTGELFF.

Worth noting for this clonotype: A much larger clone differs by one base, so this may be a read error. The J gene is TRBJ1-2, the V gene TRBV20-1; tentatively, D is TRBD1 (5 bases). CDR1 is DFQATT and CDR2 is SNEGSKA in the germline V gene (reference sequence). Trimming left V 6 bases short and J 4 bases short, with 12 bases between. The CDR3 contains 12 residues. The CDR3, as DNA: TGCAGTGCATCGGACATGAGCTATGGCTACACCTTC. It translates to CSASDMSYGYTF.

The table lists this clonotype with a few counts. This chain connects TRBV6-5 to TRBJ2-2; weak D call: TRBD1 (5 bases). V was shortened by 6 bases and J by 2 bases, with 16 bases between the two germline ends. The germline V gene has CDR1 MNHEY and CDR2 SVGAGI. The CDR3 sequence is 16 residues long. The CDR3 spells CASSQTRVSNTGELFF. CDR3 DNA sequence: TGTGCCAGCAGCCAAACCAGGGTATCAAACACCGGGGAGCTGTTTTTT.

This chain uses TRBV19 with TRBJ2-5; no clear D gene. Per germline, CDR1 LNHDA and CDR2 SQIVND (reference sequence). V was clipped by 5 bases and J by 5 bases, with 12 bases between them. The CDR3 has 13 residues. The CDR3, as DNA: TGTGCCAGTAGTCTGTCCGGGTGGGAGACCCAGTACTTC. This codes for CASSLSGWETQYF.